Reported below is one T cell receptor (beta chain). CDR1 and CDR2 (germline): LGHDT, YNNKEL (reference sequence). With 0 bases removed from V and 7 bases from J, the gap between germline ends came to 21 bases. The CDR3 loop spans 17 amino acids. Only in-frame clones appear in the TCRdb table, and some are missing; sequencing was by immunoSEQ multiplex PCR. The sample lists around 300,000 clones; about nine tenths were seen once. This entry comes from a study of blood T cell repertoires in COVID-19. Study details: The origin of the acute and convalescent COVID-19 samples was the United States, Italy and Spain.

The rearrangement joins TRBV3-1 (or the pseudogene TRBV3-2) to TRBJ1-1; D call uncertain. Sequencing was done on a sample of PBMCs or T cells enriched from blood (not recorded which). This TCR was recovered from a woman in her thirties or forties who had recovered from COVID-19. The CDR3 DNA is TGTGCCAGCAGCCAAGAGGTTGGCCAATTAAGAAGCGATGAAGCTTTCTTT. Encoded protein: CASSQEVGQLRSDEAFF.